Reported below is one TCR beta chain. These data come from a study of blood T cell repertoires in COVID-19. Looking at the study overall: From the United States, Italy and Spain came samples of acute and convalescent COVID-19. Sources were T cells, B-cell-depleted T cells, or PBMCs; the material itself was cDNA or gDNA.

Enrollment of patients from Seattle took place during active infection, with longitudinal follow-up. In the original analysis: From reference gene primer amplification, estimates of nucleated cell counts were derived. The table came from immunoSEQ multiplex PCR; TCRdb's copy has only in-frame clones and leaves some out. The D gene and trimming were derived from the DNA, and the V and J assignments and clone size from that table. Found here are about 87,000 clones, around 85% of them singletons; the top ten hold approximately 2.8%. The sequence came from an elderly woman with COVID-19, enrolled during active disease. The sample taken for sequencing was peripheral blood.

The CDR3 DNA follows: TGTGCCAGCAGCTTAACAGGGGCTCAGCCCCAGCATTTT. Protein: CASSLTGAQPQHF. V is TRBV7-3 and J is TRBJ1-5; D perhaps matches TRBD1 (5 bases). The V and J ends lost 0 bases and 6 bases respectively, with 6 bases between them. This CDR3 region has 13 residues. CDR1 is SGHTA and CDR2 is FQGTGA in the germline V gene.